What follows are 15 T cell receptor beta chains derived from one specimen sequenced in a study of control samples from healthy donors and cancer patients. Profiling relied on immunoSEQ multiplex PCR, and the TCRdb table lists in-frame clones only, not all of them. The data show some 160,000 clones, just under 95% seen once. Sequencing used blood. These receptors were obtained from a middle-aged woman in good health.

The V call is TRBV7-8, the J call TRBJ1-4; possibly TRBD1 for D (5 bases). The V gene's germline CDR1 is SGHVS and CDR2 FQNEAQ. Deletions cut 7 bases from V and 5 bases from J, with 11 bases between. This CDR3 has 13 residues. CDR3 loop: CASIGTENEKLFF. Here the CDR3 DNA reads TGTGCCAGCATCGGGACTGAGAATGAAAAACTGTTTTTT.

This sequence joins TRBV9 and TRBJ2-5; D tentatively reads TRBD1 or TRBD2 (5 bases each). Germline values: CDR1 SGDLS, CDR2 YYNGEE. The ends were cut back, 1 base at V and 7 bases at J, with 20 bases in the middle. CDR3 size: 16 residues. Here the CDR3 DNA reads TGTGCCAGCAGCGTAACCCCCAATTTGGGGGATGGGACCCAGTACTTC. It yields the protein CASSVTPNLGDGTQYF.

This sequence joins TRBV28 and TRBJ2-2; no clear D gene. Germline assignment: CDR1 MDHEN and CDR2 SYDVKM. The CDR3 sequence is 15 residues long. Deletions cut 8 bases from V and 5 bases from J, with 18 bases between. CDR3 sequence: CASGRRLGSTGELFF. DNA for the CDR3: TGTGCCAGCGGTCGAAGGTTGGGGTCGACCGGGGAGCTGTTTTTT.

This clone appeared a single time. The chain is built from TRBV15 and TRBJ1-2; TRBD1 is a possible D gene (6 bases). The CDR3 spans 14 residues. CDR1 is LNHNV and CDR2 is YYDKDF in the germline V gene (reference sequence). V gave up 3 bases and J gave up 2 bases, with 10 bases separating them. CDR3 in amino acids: CATSRGRGNYGYTF. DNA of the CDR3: TGTGCCACCAGCAGGGGCAGGGGAAACTATGGCTACACCTTC.

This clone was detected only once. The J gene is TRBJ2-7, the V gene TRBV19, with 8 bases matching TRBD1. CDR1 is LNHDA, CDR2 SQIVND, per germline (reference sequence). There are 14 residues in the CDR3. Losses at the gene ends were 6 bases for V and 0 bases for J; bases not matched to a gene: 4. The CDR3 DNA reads TGTGCCAGTAGATGGGACAGGAGCTCCTACGAGCAGTACTTC. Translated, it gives CASRWDRSSYEQYF.

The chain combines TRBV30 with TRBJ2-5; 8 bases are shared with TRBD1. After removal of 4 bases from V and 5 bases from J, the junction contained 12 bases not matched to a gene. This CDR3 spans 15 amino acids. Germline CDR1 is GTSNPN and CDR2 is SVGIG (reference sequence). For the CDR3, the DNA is TGTGCCTGGAATCCAGGGGGCGCCGGCAGGGAGACCCAGTACTTC. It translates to CAWNPGGAGRETQYF.

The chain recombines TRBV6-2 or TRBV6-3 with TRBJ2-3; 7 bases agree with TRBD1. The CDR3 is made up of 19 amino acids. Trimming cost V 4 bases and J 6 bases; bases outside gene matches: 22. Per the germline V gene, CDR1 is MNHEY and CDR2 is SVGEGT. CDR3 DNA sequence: TGTGCCAGCAGTTTTCCGGGACAGTTACCAGGCGTGCTTGGGGATACGCAGTATTTT. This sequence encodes CASSFPGQLPGVLGDTQYF.

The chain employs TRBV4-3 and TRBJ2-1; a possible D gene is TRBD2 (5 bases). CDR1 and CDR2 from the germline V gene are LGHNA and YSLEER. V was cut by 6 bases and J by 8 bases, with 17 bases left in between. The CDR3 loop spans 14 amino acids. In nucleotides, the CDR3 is TGCGCCAGCAGTCGAGGGAGTCGTCTGGATGAGCAGTTCTTC. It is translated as CASSRGSRLDEQFF.

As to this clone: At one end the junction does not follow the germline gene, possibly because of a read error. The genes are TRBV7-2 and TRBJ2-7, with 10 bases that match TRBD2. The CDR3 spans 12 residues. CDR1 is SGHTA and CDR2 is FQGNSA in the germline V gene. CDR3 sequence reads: CASSLTAGGPNF. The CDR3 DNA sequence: TGTGCCAGCAGCTTAACAGCGGGAGGGCCGAACTTC.

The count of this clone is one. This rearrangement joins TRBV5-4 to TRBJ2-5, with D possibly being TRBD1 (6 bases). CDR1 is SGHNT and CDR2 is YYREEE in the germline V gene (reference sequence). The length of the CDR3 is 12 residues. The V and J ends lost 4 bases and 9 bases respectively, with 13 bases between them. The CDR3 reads CASSRIPGAQYF. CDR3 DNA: TGTGCCAGCAGCAGAATACCAGGGGCCCAGTACTTC.

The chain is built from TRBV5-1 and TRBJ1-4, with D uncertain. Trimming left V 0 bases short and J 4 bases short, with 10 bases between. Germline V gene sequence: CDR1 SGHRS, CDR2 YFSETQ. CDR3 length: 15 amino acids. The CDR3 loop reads CASSLGAGDNEKLFF. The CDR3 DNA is TGCGCCAGCAGCTTGGGTGCAGGTGATAATGAAAAACTGTTTTTT. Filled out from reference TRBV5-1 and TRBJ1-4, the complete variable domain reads KAGVTQTPRYLIKTRGQQVTLSCSPISGHRSVSWYQQTPGQGLQFLFEYFSETQRNKGNFPGRFSGRQFSNSRSEMNVSTLELGDSALYLCASSLGAGDNEKLFFGSGTQLSVL.

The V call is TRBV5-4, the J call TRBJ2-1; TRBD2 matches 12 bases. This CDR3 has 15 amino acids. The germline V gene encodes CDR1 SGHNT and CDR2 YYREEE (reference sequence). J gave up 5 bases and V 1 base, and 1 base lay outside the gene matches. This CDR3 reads CASSLRLAGDNEQFF. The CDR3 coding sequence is TGTGCCAGCAGCTTGAGACTAGCGGGAGACAATGAGCAGTTCTTC.

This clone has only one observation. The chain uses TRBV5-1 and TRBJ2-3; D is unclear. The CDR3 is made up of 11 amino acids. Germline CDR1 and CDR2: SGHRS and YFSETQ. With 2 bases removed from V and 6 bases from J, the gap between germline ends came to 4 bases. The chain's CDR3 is CASSLSDTQYF. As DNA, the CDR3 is TGCGCCAGCAGCTTATCGGATACGCAGTATTTT.

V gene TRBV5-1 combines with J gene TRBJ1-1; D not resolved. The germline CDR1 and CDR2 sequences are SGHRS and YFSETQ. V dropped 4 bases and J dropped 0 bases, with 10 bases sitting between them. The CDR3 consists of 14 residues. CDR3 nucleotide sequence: TGCGCCAGCAGCCCCGGTGGGATGAACACTGAAGCTTTCTTT. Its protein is CASSPGGMNTEAFF.

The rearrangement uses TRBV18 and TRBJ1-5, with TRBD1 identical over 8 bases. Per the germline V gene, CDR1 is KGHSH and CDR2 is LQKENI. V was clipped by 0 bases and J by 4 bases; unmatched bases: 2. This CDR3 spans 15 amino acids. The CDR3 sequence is CASSPPRGRNQPQHF. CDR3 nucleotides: TGTGCCAGCTCACCACCCAGGGGGCGGAATCAGCCCCAGCATTTT.